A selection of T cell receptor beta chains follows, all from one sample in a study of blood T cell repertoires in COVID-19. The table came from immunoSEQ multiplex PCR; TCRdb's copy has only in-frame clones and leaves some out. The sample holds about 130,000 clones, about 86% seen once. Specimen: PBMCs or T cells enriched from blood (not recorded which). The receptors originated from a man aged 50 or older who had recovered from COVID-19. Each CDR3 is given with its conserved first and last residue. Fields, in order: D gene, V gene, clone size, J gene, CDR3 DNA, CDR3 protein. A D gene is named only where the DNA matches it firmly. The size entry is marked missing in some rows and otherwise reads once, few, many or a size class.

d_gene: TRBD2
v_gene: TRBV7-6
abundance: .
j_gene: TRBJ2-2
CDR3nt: TGTGCCAGCAGCTTAGGCCGGGGGGTAAACACCGGGGAGCTGTTTTTT
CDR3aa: CASSLGRGVNTGELFF

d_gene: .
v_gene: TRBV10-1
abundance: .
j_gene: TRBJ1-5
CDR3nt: TGCTCCCAAACGCCGGCAGGGCCAAATCAGCCCCAGCATTTT
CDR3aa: CSQTPAGPNQPQHF

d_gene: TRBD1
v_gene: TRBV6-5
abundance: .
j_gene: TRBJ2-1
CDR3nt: TGTGCCAGCAGTTTGACAGGGGCCTACAATGAGCAGTTCTTC
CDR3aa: CASSLTGAYNEQFF

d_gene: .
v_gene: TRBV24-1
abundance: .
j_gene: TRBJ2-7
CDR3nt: TGTGCCACCAGTGACCCGGGGAGTTCCTACGAGCAGTACTTC
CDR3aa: CATSDPGSSYEQYF

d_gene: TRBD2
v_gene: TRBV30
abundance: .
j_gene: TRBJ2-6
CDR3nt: TGTGCCTGGCTAGCGGGGGGCTCTGGGGCCAACGTCCTGACTTTC
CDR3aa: CAWLAGGSGANVLTF

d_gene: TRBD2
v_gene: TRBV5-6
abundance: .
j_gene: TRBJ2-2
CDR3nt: TGTGCCAGCAGCTTGGAGATAGCGGGGGGGCTGAACACCGGGGAGCTGTTTTTT
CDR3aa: CASSLEIAGGLNTGELFF

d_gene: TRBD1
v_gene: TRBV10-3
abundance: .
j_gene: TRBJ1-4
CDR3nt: TGTGCCATCAGCGGGACAGGGGTGGGTGAAAAACTGTTTTTT
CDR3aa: CAISGTGVGEKLFF

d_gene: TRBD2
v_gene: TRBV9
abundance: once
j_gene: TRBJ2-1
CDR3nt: TGTGCCAGCAGCGTAGCCCAGCGGGGGGGCAGTTTATCCTACAATGAGCAGTTCTTC
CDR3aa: CASSVAQRGGSLSYNEQFF

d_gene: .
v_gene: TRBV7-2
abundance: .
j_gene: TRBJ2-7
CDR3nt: TGTGCCAGCAGCTTACAACAGGGCTTCTACGAGCAGTACTTC
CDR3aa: CASSLQQGFYEQYF

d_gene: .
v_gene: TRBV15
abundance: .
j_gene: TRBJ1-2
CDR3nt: TGTGCCACCAGCAGAGATCGGGGGACGGACTTCTATGGCTACACCTTC
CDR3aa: CATSRDRGTDFYGYTF

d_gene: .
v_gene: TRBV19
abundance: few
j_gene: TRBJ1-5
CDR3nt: TGTGCCAGTAGGGGGTTGACAGGCGATAGCAATCAGCCCCAGCATTTT
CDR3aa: CASRGLTGDSNQPQHF

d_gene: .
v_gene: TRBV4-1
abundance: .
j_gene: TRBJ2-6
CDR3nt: TGCGCCAGCAGCCAACCCGGACAGTCTGGGGCCAACGTCCTGACTTTC
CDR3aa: CASSQPGQSGANVLTF

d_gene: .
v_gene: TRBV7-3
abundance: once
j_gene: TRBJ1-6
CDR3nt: TGTGCCAGCAGCTTAACTCCCCCGGGGAATAATTCACCCCTCCACTTT
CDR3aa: CASSLTPPGNNSPLHF

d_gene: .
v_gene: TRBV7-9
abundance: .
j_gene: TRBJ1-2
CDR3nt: TGTGCCAGCAGCTTAAGCGGACTCCAGAACTATGGCTACACCTTC
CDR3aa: CASSLSGLQNYGYTF

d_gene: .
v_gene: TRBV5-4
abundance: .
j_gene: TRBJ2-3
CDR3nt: TGTGCCAGCAGCTTGGGGGGTAGCGGAAGCACAGATACGCAGTATTTT
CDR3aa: CASSLGGSGSTDTQYF

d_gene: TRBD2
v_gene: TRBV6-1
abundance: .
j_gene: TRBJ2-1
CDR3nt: TGTGCCAGCAGTGAACGACTAGCTCCTCCTGAGCAGTTCTTC
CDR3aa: CASSERLAPPEQFF

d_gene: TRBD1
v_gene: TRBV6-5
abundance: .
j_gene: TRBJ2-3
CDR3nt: TGTGCCAGCAGCTGGGGACAGACTAGCACAGATACGCAGTATTTT
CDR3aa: CASSWGQTSTDTQYF

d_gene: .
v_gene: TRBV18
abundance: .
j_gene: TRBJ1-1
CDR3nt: TGTGCCAGCTCACCTACACAGGAGTCATTCACTGAAGCTTTCTTT
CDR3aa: CASSPTQESFTEAFF

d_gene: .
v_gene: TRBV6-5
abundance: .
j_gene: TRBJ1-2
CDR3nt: TGTGCCAGTAGGAGTGGCGGGCGCGGGGGCTACACCTTC
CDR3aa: CASRSGGRGGYTF

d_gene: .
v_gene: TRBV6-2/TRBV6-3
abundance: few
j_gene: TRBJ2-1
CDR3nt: TGTGCCAGCAGTTTATGGGGGGACAATGAGCAGTTCTTC
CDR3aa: CASSLWGDNEQFF

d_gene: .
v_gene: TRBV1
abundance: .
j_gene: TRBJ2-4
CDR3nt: TGCACCAGCAGCCAAGAGACAAGACTAGCCGACATTCAGTACTTC
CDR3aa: CTSSQETRLADIQYF

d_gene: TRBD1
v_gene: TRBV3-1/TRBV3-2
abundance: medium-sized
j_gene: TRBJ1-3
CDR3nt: TGTGCCAGCAGCTGGGACAGGGGAAGCACCATATATTTT
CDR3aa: CASSWDRGSTIYF

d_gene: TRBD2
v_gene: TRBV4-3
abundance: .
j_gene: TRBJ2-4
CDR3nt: TGCGCCAGCAGCCAAGTAGGGACTAGCGGGGGGCACACCATTCAGTACTTC
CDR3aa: CASSQVGTSGGHTIQYF

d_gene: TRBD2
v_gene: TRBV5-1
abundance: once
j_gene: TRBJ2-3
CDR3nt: TGCGCCAGCAGCTCGTTAGCGGGGGCGAGCACAGATACGCAGTATTTT
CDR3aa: CASSSLAGASTDTQYF

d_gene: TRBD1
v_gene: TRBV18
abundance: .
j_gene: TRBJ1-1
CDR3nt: TGTGCCAGCTCACCAGGGACAGGGAGGACTGAAGCTTTCTTT
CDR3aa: CASSPGTGRTEAFF

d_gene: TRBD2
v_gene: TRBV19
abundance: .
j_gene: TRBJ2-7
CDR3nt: TGTGCCAGTAGTGACCGGGGGGGGAAGTACGAGCAGTACTTC
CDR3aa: CASSDRGGKYEQYF

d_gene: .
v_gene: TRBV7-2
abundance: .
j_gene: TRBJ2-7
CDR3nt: TGTGCCAGCAGCCCGAGCAGGGGGGCCTACGAGCAGTACTTC
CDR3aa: CASSPSRGAYEQYF

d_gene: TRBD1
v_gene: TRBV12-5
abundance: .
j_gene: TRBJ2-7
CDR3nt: TGTGCTAGTGGCCTGACAGGGGTCCCCTACGAGCAGTACTTC
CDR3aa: CASGLTGVPYEQYF

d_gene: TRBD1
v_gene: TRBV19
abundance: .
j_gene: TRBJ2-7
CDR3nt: TGTGCCAGTAGTACCGTACAGGGGGCCTACGAGCAGTACTTC
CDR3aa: CASSTVQGAYEQYF

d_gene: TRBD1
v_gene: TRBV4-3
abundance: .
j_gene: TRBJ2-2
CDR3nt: TGCGCCAGCAGCCAAGAGGGACAGGGTCCGAACACCGGGGAGCTGTTTTTT
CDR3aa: CASSQEGQGPNTGELFF

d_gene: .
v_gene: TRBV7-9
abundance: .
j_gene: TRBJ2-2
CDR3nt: TGTGCCAGCAGCTCGAGACAGAACACCGGGGAGCTGTTTTTT
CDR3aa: CASSSRQNTGELFF

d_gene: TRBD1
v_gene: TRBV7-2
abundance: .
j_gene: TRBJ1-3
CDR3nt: TGTGCCAGCAGCTTGGGACAGGGGTTCTCTGGAAACACCATATATTTT
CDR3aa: CASSLGQGFSGNTIYF

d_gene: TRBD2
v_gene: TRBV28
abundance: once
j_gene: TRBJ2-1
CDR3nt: TGTGCCAGCAGGATGGGGGGGTTCAATGAGCAGTTCTTC
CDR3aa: CASRMGGFNEQFF

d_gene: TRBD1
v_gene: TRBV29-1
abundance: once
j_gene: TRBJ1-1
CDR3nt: TGCAGCGCTCAGGGGGTTTTGGACACTGAAGCTTTCTTT
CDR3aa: CSAQGVLDTEAFF

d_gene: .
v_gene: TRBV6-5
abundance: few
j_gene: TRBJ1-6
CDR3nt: TGTGCCAGCAGTTCTCCGGGAAGCCTCCGACCCCTCCACTTT
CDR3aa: CASSSPGSLRPLHF

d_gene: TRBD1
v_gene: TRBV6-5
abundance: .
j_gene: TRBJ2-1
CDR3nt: TGTGCCAGCAGTTCACAGGGGGAGCAGTTCTTC
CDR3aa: CASSSQGEQFF

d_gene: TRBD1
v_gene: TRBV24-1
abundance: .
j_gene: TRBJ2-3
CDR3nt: TGTGCCACCAGTGATCGACAGGGGGGTATCACAGATACGCAGTATTTT
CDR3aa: CATSDRQGGITDTQYF

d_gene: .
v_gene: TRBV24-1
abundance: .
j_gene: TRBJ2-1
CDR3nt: TGTGCCACCAGCGCGGCGGGGTCGACCTACAATGAGCAGTTCTTC
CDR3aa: CATSAAGSTYNEQFF

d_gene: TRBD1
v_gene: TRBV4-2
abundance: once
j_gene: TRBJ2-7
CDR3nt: TGTGCCAGCAGCCAACCGACAGGGAGCGAGCAGTACTTC
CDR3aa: CASSQPTGSEQYF

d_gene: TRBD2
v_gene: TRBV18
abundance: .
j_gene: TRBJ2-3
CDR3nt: TGTGCCAGCTCAAGGACTAGCGAAATAGATACGCAGTATTTT
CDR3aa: CASSRTSEIDTQYF

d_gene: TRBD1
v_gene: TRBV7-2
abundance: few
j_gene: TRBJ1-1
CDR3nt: TGTGCCAGCAGCTTACTTCCAGGGGGCGCATCATCGAACACTGAAGCTTTCTTT
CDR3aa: CASSLLPGGASSNTEAFF

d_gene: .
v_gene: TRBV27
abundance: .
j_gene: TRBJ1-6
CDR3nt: TGTGCCAGCAGTTTATCTGGCCCAGGGGCTAACTCACCCCTCCACTTT
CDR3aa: CASSLSGPGANSPLHF

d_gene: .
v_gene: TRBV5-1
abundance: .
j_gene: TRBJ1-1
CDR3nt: TGCGCCAGCAGCTTATACAGGGAGAACACTGAAGCTTTCTTT
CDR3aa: CASSLYRENTEAFF

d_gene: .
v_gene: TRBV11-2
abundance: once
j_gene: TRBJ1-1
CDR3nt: TGTGCCAGCAGCTTAGTTGCAGGGGCCGGCACTGAAGCTTTCTTT
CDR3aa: CASSLVAGAGTEAFF

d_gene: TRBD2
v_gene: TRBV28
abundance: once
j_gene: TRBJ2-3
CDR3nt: TGTGCCAGCAGTCAAGGGACTAGCGGGGGGGATACGCAGTATTTT
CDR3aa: CASSQGTSGGDTQYF

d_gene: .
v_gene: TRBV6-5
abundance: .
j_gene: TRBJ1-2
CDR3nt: TGTGCCAGCAGTCCCGGAGCTAACTATGGCTACACCTTC
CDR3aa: CASSPGANYGYTF

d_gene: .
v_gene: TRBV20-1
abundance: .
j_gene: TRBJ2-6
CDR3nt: TGCAGTGCTAGTCCAGGGGCAGGGGGGTACGGTTCTGGGGCCAACGTCCTGACTTTC
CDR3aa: CSASPGAGGYGSGANVLTF

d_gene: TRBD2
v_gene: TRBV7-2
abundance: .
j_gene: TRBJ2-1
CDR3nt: TGTGCCAGCAGCTGGTTACGGGACTACAGGACTAGTGAGCAGTTCTTC
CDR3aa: CASSWLRDYRTSEQFF

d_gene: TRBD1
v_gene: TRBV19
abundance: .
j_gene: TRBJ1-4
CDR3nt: TGTGCCAGTAGCAGTACGACAGGGGTTGGAGAAAAACTGTTTTTT
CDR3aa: CASSSTTGVGEKLFF

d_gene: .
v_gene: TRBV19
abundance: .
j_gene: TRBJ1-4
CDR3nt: TGTGCCAGTAGGTCTGTGGGCGCAACTAATGAAAAACTGTTTTTT
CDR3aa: CASRSVGATNEKLFF

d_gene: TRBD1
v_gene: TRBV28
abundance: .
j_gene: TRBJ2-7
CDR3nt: TGTGCCAGCAGTTTAATTGGACAGGGACTCTACGAGCAGTACTTC
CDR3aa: CASSLIGQGLYEQYF

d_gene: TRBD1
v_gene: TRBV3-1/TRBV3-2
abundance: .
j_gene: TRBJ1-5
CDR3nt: TGTGCCAGCAGCGGACAGGGAGGACGCGATAGCAATCAGCCCCAGCATTTT
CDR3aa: CASSGQGGRDSNQPQHF

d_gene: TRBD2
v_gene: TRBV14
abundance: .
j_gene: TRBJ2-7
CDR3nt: TGTGCCAGCAGCCAACGGGCTAGCGGGGGGAGGGTGCAGTACTTC
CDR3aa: CASSQRASGGRVQYF